This TCR beta chain stems from a study of OX40 agonist ivuxolimab in advanced cancers. Profiling relied on immunoSEQ multiplex PCR, and the TCRdb table lists in-frame clones only, not all of them. The sample carries more than 70,000 clones, 89% recorded once. The CDR3 has 15 amino acids. Losses at the gene ends were 3 bases for V and 1 base for J; bases not matched to a gene: 6. Looked up from germline, CDR1 is KGHSH and CDR2 is LQKENI. The sequence was obtained from an adult with an advanced solid tumor such as melanoma, head and neck, liver or kidney cancer. The chain employs TRBV18 and TRBJ2-7, with TRBD1 matching over 7 bases. The sequenced sample was CD4+ or CD8+ T cells sorted from blood, obtained in a trial of the OX40 agonist ivuxolimab. The CDR3 loop is CASSPSGQASYEQYF. The CDR3, as DNA: TGTGCCAGCTCACCGTCTGGACAGGCGTCCTACGAGCAGTACTTC.